This passage covers 31 T cell receptor beta chains from one sample sequenced in a study of blood T cells in healthy people across ages. Together with a sample-barcoded 5' primer, a J-beta primer mix was included in a second PCR lasting about 7 to 12 cycles. Via MiXCR, TCRdb re-called the 5' RACE reads, giving one row per CDR3 protein. This table has about 1,400,000 distinct CDR3 sequences, roughly 64% appearing once. Specimen: blood. All receptors come from a man between 18 and 29 years old in good health.

The rearrangement uses TRBV27 and TRBJ2-5; TRBD1 agrees at 8 bases. Germline trimming cut 4 bases from V and 5 bases from J; bases unmatched to any gene: 12. CDR1 is MNHEY and CDR2 is SMNVEV in the germline V gene (reference sequence). The CDR3 length is 16 residues. CDR3 protein: CASSYGQGKWGETQYF. CDR3 nucleotides: TGTGCCAGCAGTTACGGACAGGGAAAATGGGGGGAGACCCAGTACTTC.

The rearrangement links TRBV28 to TRBJ2-3; 13 positions agree with TRBD2. Germline V gives CDR1 MDHEN, CDR2 SYDVKM. The CDR3 has 18 residues. The V and J ends lost 6 bases and 0 bases, in that order; junction bases with no gene match: 9. CDR3 nucleotide sequence: TGTGCCAGCAGCCCTGGGACTAGCGGGGCTCCTAGCACAGATACGCAGTATTTT. Protein sequence: CASSPGTSGAPSTDTQYF.

The chain links TRBV5-1 to TRBJ2-7, with 10 bases aligning to TRBD1. This CDR3 has 15 residues. Germline V gene data show CDR1 as SGHRS and CDR2 as YFSETQ. Trimming at V came to 4 bases and at J to 2 bases, leaving 6 bases not matched to a gene. The CDR3 protein is CASSPGQGGTYEQYF. The CDR3 DNA reads as TGCGCCAGCAGCCCCGGACAGGGGGGGACCTACGAGCAGTACTTC.

This clonotype was seen more than once but under ten times. The chain has TRBV12-3 or TRBV12-4 and TRBJ2-1; 13 bases fit TRBD2. Trimming took 4 bases from V and 6 from J; bases not matched to a gene: 6. CDR3 length: 16 residues. CDR3 sequence (DNA): TGTGCCAGCAGTTACCCGACTAGCGGGAGGCGCAATGAGCAGTTCTTC. Amino acids: CASSYPTSGRRNEQFF.

The CDR3 protein is CASSPGGQSEFF. CDR3 in DNA: TGTGCCAGCAGCCCTGGTGGACAGTCGGAGTTCTTC. The chain has TRBV3-1 and TRBJ2-1; weak D call: TRBD1 (6 bases). Deletions cut 4 bases from V and 14 bases from J, with 15 bases between. Looked up from germline, CDR1 is LGHDT and CDR2 is YNNKEL (reference sequence). The CDR3 totals 12 residues.

The rearrangement uses TRBV10-2 and TRBJ2-4, with 7 positions matching TRBD1. Near its end, the DNA agrees better with TRBJ2-7, so the J call may be wrong. Germline V gene sequence: CDR1 WSHSY, CDR2 SAAADI. This CDR3 comprises 13 residues. The CDR3 region has the DNA TGCGCCAGCAGTGGGGGACAGAACTCCGAGCAGTACTTC. It yields the protein CASSGGQNSEQYF.

The CDR3 loop reads CASPGTGYNEQYF. CDR3 DNA sequence: TGTGCCAGCCCGGGGACAGGATACAATGAGCAGTACTTC. The V call is TRBV7-9, the J call TRBJ2-1; 8 bases match TRBD1. The J call is in doubt because the DNA end fits TRBJ2-7 better. Germline V lookup: CDR1 SEHNR, CDR2 FQNEAQ (reference sequence). The CDR3 extends over 13 amino acids.

The CDR3 loop is CASSLGPQGQPQHF. The CDR3 DNA sequence: TGTGCCAGCAGCTTAGGGCCACAGGGTCAGCCCCAGCATTTT. V is TRBV7-8 and J is TRBJ1-5; TRBD1 is a possible D gene (6 bases). This CDR3 is 14 amino acids long. V lost 1 base, J lost 6 bases, and 10 bases lay in between. The germline V gene encodes CDR1 SGHVS and CDR2 FQNEAQ.

The chain uses TRBV27 and TRBJ2-1; 10 nucleotides match TRBD1. This CDR3 has 15 residues. V lost 5 bases and J lost 9; bases outside the gene matches: 10. The germline gives CDR1 MNHEY, CDR2 SMNVEV (reference sequence). The CDR3, as DNA: TGTGCCAGCAGTCCTCGACAGGGGGCGGAAGGTGAGCAGTTCTTC. Its protein is CASSPRQGAEGEQFF.

This clonotype was seen more than once but under ten times. This chain uses TRBV6-5 with TRBJ2-4; D is ambiguous. This CDR3 is built from 14 residues. Germline V gene sequence: CDR1 MNHEY, CDR2 SVGAGI. Trimming removed 0 bases from V and 7 bases from J, with 10 bases in between. The CDR3 nucleotides are TGTGCCAGCAGTTACTCGAATGGCAATAACATTCAGTACTTC. It specifies CASSYSNGNNIQYF.

The rearrangement joins TRBV7-2 to TRBJ2-5, with 9 nucleotides matching TRBD1. The CDR3 is 13 amino acids. Per the germline V gene, CDR1 is SGHTA and CDR2 is FQGNSA. J lost 12 bases, V lost 4 bases, and 9 bases had no gene match. The CDR3 reads CASSSGQGPAKYF. CDR3 bases: TGTGCCAGCAGCTCGGGACAGGGTCCCGCCAAGTACTTC.

J is TRBJ1-4 and V is TRBV12-3 or TRBV12-4; D unclear. The CDR3 length is 16 residues. With 8 bases removed from V and 0 bases from J, the gap between germline ends came to 16 bases. CDR3 nucleotides: TGTGCCAGCGGCCCCGAGGACCGAGCAACTAATGAAAAACTGTTTTTT. Residues: CASGPEDRATNEKLFF.

The chain has TRBV10-2 and TRBJ2-1, with 10 bases fitting TRBD2. Looked up from germline, CDR1 is WSHSY and CDR2 is SAAADI. The V segment lost 5 bases and the J segment 8 bases; nucleotides outside the gene matches: 9. The CDR3 contains 15 residues. The CDR3 nucleotides are TGCGCCAGCAGTACAAGCGGGGGGGCCGGTGATGAGCAGTTCTTC. It is translated as CASSTSGGAGDEQFF.

The table lists this clonotype with a few counts. The chain couples TRBV4-2 to TRBJ1-1, with D maybe TRBD1 (6 bases). Germline loops: CDR1 LGHNA, CDR2 YNFKEQ. V gave up 0 bases and J gave up 8 bases, with 16 bases separating them. The CDR3 is 15 residues long. The CDR3: CASSQEGGTGSEAFF. The CDR3 DNA reads as TGTGCCAGCAGCCAAGAAGGTGGTACAGGGTCGGAAGCTTTCTTT.

The chain carries TRBV6-5 and TRBJ1-2, with TRBD1 identical over 8 bases. CDR1 is MNHEY, CDR2 SVGAGI, per germline. After removal of 6 bases from V and 8 bases from J, the junction contained 11 bases not matched to a gene. The CDR3 is 14 residues long. The CDR3 region is CASSRDRSADGYTF. The CDR3 nucleotides read TGTGCCAGCAGCCGGGACAGGTCGGCGGACGGCTACACCTTC.

This clonotype was detected once. The V gene is TRBV6-6, the J gene TRBJ2-3, with 9 bases fitting TRBD2. Germline values: CDR1 MNHNY, CDR2 SVGAGI (reference sequence). Trimming removed 8 bases from V and 4 bases from J; junction bases left unmatched: 7. This CDR3 comprises 14 residues. CDR3 DNA: TGTGCCAGCGGGGAGCGGGAGGCGGCAGATACGCAGTATTTT. It codes for CASGEREAADTQYF.

The chain has TRBV9 and TRBJ2-3, with D unresolved. There are 13 residues in the CDR3. The V end was cut by 3 bases, the J end by 0 bases, with 5 bases between. In germline, CDR1 is SGDLS, CDR2 YYNGEE. CDR3 amino acids: CASSAESTDTQYF. The CDR3 DNA follows: TGTGCCAGCAGCGCGGAGAGCACAGATACGCAGTATTTT.

The chain couples TRBV12-3 or TRBV12-4 to TRBJ2-7; no reliable D call. V was clipped by 3 bases and J by 4 bases, with 16 bases between them. This CDR3 contains 15 residues. CDR3 loop: CASSFSGSYSYEQYF. Here the CDR3 DNA reads TGTGCCAGCAGTTTTTCCGGGTCCTACTCATACGAGCAGTACTTC.

The V and J genes are TRBV5-1 and TRBJ2-7; no clear D. This CDR3 spans 17 amino acids. The V end was cut by 0 bases, the J end by 5 bases, with 21 bases between. Per the germline V gene, CDR1 is SGHRS and CDR2 is YFSETQ. CDR3 DNA sequence: TGCGCCAGCAGCTTGGTTGATAGCTTGAGTCCCTGGGACGAGCAGTACTTC. Translation: CASSLVDSLSPWDEQYF.

The chain combines TRBV6-5 with TRBJ1-1; TRBD1 matches at 9 bases. Unmatched junction bases numbered 15, after V lost 7 bases and J lost 6 bases. In germline, CDR1 is MNHEY, CDR2 SVGAGI. The CDR3 length is 16 residues. The CDR3 sequence: CASTLLLGQGTPEAFF. As DNA, the CDR3 is TGTGCCAGCACCCTTCTTTTGGGACAGGGAACCCCTGAAGCTTTCTTT.

The chain joins TRBV20-1 to TRBJ2-1, with 13 bases matching TRBD2. The CDR3 is 14 residues long. Germline loops: CDR1 DFQATT, CDR2 SNEGSKA (reference sequence). V shed 5 bases and J 4 bases; nucleotides not matched to a gene: 2. The CDR3 sequence is CSAQGLAGYNEQFF. CDR3 nucleotides: TGCAGTGCTCAGGGACTAGCGGGGTACAATGAGCAGTTCTTC.

The chain joins TRBV12-3 or TRBV12-4 to TRBJ2-1; D may be TRBD1 (6 bases). This CDR3 has 12 amino acids. Trimming cost V 7 bases and J 10 bases, with 14 bases left between them. The CDR3 spells CASNQGQWEQFF. CDR3 bases: TGTGCCAGCAACCAGGGGCAATGGGAGCAGTTCTTC.

This clonotype has just a few counts. This chain joins TRBV6-2 or TRBV6-3 and TRBJ2-5; D is possibly TRBD2 (5 bases). V gave up 0 bases and J gave up 5 bases, with 10 bases separating them. Germline-derived CDR1 and CDR2 are MNHEY and SVGEGT. This CDR3 has 14 residues. The CDR3 DNA is TGTGCCAGCAGTTACTCGGCTAGCCCGGAGACCCAGTACTTC. Translation gives CASSYSASPETQYF.

The chain has TRBV2 and TRBJ2-5; the D call may be TRBD1 or TRBD2 (5 bases each). CDR1 and CDR2 from the germline V gene are SNHLY and FYNNEI. The V end lost 8 bases, the J end lost 4 bases, and 11 bases lay between the germline ends. The CDR3 runs to 12 residues. This CDR3 reads CASRGEAETQYF. Here the CDR3 DNA reads TGTGCCAGCCGGGGCGAGGCAGAGACCCAGTACTTC.

The chain is built from TRBV3-1 and TRBJ2-1; 11 nucleotides line up with TRBD2. Germline CDR1 and CDR2: LGHDT and YNNKEL (reference sequence). J lost 7 bases, V lost 7 bases, and 6 bases had no gene match. The CDR3 contains 14 residues. CDR3 bases: TGTGCCAGCACCAGTAGCGGGGGGGCAAATGAGCAGTTCTTC. It specifies CASTSSGGANEQFF.

The rearrangement uses TRBV7-8 and TRBJ2-5; tentative D call: TRBD1 (6 bases). The V and J ends lost 3 bases and 0 bases respectively, with 20 bases between them. CDR1 and CDR2 (germline): SGHVS, FQNEAQ. CDR3 length: 18 amino acids. CDR3 sequence (DNA): TGTGCCAGCAGCTTCCAAGGGGGTAGTTTCTGGGACCAAGAGACCCAGTACTTC. Protein sequence: CASSFQGGSFWDQETQYF.

The CDR3 region has the DNA TGCAGCGTTGAGACAGCGGCCCCCATCGAGCAAGAGACCCAGTACTTC. Encoded protein: CSVETAAPIEQETQYF. The rearrangement links TRBV29-1 to TRBJ2-5, with D perhaps being TRBD1 or TRBD2 (5 bases each). Trimming shortened V by 3 bases and J by 2 bases, and 19 bases separated the two germline ends. Per germline, CDR1 SQVTM and CDR2 ANQGSEA. The CDR3 totals 16 residues.

The chain is built from TRBV21-1 and TRBJ2-7; TRBD1 is taken as the D call from the table, unchecked against the DNA. TRBV21-1 is termed a pseudogene. The CDR3 is 18 amino acids. The CDR3: CASSKGGLTGPRQEAQYF. Here the CDR3 DNA reads TGTGCCAGCAGCAAAGGAGGTCTGACCGGCCCCCGTCAAGAGGCCCAGTACTTC.

This clonotype appeared a single time. The chain combines TRBV5-6 with TRBJ2-1; 9 nucleotides align to TRBD1. Germline V gene sequence: CDR1 SGHDT, CDR2 YYEEEE. This CDR3 is 19 amino acids long. The ends lost 3 bases at V and 7 bases at J; junction bases unmatched: 20. This CDR3 reads CASSSIFPGQGKGKNEQFF. The CDR3 DNA reads TGTGCCAGCAGCTCCATATTCCCGGGACAGGGAAAAGGGAAGAATGAGCAGTTCTTC.

The rearrangement uses TRBV7-8 and TRBJ2-6, with D perhaps TRBD1 (5 bases). Looked up from germline, CDR1 is SGHVS and CDR2 is FQNEAQ. V dropped 5 bases and J dropped 0 bases, with 14 bases sitting between them. The CDR3 contains 17 residues. The chain's CDR3 is CASSKDKFFSGANVLTF. CDR3 DNA: TGTGCCAGCAGCAAGGACAAGTTTTTCTCTGGGGCCAACGTCCTGACTTTC.

Only a few counts were recorded for this clonotype. At one end the junction does not follow the germline gene, possibly because of a read error. V usage is TRBV12-3 or TRBV12-4 and J usage is TRBJ2-1; TRBD2 matches 12 bases. This CDR3 comprises 16 residues. The CDR3 DNA reads TGTGCCGGCAGACCACGGAGACTAGCGGGAGTTAATGAGCAGTTCTTC. Protein product: CAGRPRRLAGVNEQFF.